This T cell receptor (beta chain) was recorded in a study of blood T cell repertoires in COVID-19. Study at large: Acute-phase and convalescent COVID-19 samples originated in the United States, Italy and Spain. PBMCs, B-cell-depleted T cells, or T cells were the source of the cDNA or gDNA that made up the material.

In the original processing: Estimated nucleated cell counts came from reference gene primer amplification. Produced via immunoSEQ multiplex PCR; TCRdb's table is partial and in-frame only. The V and J calls and the clone size are those of that table, but D and trimming were determined from the DNA. The sample lists tens of thousands of clones; around nine tenths were seen once. This TCR was recovered from a woman aged 55-70 years with acute or convalescent COVID-19. The specimen sequenced was peripheral blood.

CDR3 sequence reads: CSVAGYNEQFF. In DNA, the CDR3 is TGCAGCGTTGCCGGCTACAATGAGCAGTTCTTC. The V call is TRBV29-1, the J call TRBJ2-1; no clear D gene. This CDR3 region has 11 residues. Deletions cut 4 bases from V and 3 bases from J, with 4 bases between. The germline V gene encodes CDR1 SQVTM and CDR2 ANQGSEA.